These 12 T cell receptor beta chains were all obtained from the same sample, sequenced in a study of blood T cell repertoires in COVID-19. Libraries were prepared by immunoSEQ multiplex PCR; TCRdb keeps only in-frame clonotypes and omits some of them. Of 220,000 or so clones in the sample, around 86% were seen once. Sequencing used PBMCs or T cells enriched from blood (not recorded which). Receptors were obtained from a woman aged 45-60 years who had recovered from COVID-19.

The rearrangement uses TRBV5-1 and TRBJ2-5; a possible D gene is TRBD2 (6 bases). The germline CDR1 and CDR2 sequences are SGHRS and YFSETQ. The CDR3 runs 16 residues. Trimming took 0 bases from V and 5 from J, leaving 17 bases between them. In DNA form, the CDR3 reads TGCGCCAGCAGCTTGGAACCGTTCGGGGGTCGGGAGACCCAGTACTTC. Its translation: CASSLEPFGGRETQYF.

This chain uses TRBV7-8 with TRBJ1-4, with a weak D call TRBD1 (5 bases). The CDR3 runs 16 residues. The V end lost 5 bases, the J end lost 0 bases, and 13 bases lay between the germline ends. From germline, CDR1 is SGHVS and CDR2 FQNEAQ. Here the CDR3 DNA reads TGTGCCAGCAGCCCAGGAAGGGGTGCAACTAATGAAAAACTGTTTTTT. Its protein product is CASSPGRGATNEKLFF. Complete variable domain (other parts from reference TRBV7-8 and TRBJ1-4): GAGVSQSPRYKVAKRGQDVALRCDPISGHVSLFWYQQALGQGPEFLTYFQNEAQLDKSGLPSDRFFAERPEGSVSTLKIQRTQQEDSAVYLCASSPGRGATNEKLFFGSGTQLSVL.

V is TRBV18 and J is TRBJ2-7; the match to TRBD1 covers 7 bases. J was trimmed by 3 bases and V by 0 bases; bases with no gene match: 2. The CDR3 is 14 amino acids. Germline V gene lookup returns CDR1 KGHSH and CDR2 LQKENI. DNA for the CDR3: TGTGCCAGCTCACCACCGGGGACAGTCTACGAGCAGTACTTC. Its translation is CASSPPGTVYEQYF. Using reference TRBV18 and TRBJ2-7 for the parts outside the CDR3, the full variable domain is NAGVMQNPRHLVRRRGQEARLRCSPMKGHSHVYWYRQLPEEGLKFMVYLQKENIIDESGMPKERFSAEFPKEGPSILRIQQVVRGDSAAYFCASSPPGTVYEQYFGPGTRLTVT.

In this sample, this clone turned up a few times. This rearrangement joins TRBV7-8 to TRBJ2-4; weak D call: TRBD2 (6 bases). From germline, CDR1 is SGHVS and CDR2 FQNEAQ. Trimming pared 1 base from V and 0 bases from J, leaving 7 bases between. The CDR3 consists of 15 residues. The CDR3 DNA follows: TGTGCCAGCAGCTTAGAGGAGGGAGCCAAAAACATTCAGTACTTC. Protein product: CASSLEEGAKNIQYF.

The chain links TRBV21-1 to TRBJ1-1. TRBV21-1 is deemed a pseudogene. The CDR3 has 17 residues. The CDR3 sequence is CASSKVSRERWDTEAFF. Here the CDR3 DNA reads TGTGCCAGCAGCAAAGTCAGCCGGGAACGGTGGGACACTGAAGCTTTCTTT.

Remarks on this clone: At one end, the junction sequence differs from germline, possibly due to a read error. CDR3 DNA: TGTGCCACCAGCGTGCGACAGATTAACTTC. The encoded protein is CATSVRQINF. The genes are TRBV15 and TRBJ1-2, with a possible D match to TRBD1 (5 bases). Germline V lookup: CDR1 LNHNV, CDR2 YYDKDF (reference sequence). This CDR3 contains 10 residues.

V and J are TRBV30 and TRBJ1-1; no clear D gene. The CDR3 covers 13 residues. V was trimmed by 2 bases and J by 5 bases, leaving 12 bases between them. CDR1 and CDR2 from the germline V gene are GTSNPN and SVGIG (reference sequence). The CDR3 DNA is TGTGCCTGGAGTCCGACAATGCTGACTGAAGCTTTCTTT. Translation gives CAWSPTMLTEAFF.

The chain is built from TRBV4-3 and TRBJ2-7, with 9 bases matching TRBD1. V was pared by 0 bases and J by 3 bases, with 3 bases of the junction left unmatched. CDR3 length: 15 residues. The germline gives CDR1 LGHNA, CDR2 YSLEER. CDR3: CASSQEGQGIYEQYF. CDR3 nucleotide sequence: TGCGCCAGCAGCCAAGAGGGACAGGGAATCTACGAGCAGTACTTC.

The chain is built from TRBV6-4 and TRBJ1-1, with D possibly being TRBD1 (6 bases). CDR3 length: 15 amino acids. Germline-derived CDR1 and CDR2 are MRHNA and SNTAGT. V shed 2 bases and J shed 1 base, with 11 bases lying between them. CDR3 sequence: CASSDAGTPNTEAFF. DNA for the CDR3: TGTGCCAGCAGTGACGCCGGGACACCGAACACTGAAGCTTTCTTT.

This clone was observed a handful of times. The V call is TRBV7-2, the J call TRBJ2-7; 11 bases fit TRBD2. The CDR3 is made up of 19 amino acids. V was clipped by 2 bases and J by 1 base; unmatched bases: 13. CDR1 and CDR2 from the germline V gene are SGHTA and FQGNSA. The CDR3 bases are TGTGCCAGCAGCTTACGAGGGCAACTAGCGGGAGTTGGGTCCTACGAGCAGTACTTC. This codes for CASSLRGQLAGVGSYEQYF.

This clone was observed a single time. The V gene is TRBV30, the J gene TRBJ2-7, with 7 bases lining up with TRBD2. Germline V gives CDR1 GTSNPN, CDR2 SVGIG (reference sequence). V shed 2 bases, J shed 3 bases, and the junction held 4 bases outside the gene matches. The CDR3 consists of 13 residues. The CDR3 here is CAWSSGGVYEQYF. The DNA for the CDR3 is TGTGCCTGGAGTTCGGGGGGTGTCTACGAGCAGTACTTC.

The CDR3 DNA reads TGTGCCAGCAGCCCGACAGGAATTGGCTACACCTTC. This translates into CASSPTGIGYTF. The V gene is TRBV5-5, the J gene TRBJ1-2, with D possibly matching TRBD1 (6 bases). The CDR3 contains 12 residues. V lost 4 bases and J lost 7, with 11 bases in between. Per germline, CDR1 SGHKS and CDR2 YYEKEE (reference sequence).